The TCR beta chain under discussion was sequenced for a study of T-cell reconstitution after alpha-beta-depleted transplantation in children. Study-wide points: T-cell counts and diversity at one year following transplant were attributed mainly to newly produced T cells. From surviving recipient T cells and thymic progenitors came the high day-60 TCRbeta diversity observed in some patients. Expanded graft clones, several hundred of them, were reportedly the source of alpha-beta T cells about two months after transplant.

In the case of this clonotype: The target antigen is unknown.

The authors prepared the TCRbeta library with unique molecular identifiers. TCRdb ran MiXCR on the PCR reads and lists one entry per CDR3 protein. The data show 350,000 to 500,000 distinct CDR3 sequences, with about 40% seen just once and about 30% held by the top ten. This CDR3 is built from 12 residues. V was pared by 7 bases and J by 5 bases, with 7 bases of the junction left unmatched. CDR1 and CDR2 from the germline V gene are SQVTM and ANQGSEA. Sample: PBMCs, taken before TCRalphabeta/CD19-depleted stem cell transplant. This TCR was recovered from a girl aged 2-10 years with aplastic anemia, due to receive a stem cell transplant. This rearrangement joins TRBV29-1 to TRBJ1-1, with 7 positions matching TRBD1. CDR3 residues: CSGLTGRTEAFF. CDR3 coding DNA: TGCAGCGGCCTGACAGGGCGGACTGAAGCTTTCTTT. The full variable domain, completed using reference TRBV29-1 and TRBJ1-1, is SAVISQKPSRDICQRGTSLTIQCQVDSQVTMMFWYRQQPGQSLTLIATANQGSEATYESGFVIDKFPISRPNLTFSTLTVSNMSPEDSSIYLCSGLTGRTEAFFGQGTRLTVV.